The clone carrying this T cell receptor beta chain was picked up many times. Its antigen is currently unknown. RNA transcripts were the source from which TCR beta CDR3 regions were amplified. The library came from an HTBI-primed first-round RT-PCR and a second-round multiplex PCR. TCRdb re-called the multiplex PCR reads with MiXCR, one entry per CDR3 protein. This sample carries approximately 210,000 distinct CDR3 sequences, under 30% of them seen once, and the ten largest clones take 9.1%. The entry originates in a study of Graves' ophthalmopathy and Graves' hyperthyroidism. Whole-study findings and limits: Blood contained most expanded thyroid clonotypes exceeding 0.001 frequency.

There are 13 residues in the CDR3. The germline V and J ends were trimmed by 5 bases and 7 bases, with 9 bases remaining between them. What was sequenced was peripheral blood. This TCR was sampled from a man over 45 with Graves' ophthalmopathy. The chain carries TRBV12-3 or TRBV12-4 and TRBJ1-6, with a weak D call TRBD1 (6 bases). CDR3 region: CASSPGGNSPLHF. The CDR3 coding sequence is TGTGCCAGCAGTCCGGGGGGCAATTCACCCCTCCACTTT.